The clone carrying this T cell receptor beta chain showed up many times. Its antigen remains unidentified. Separate cDNA molecules each had unique molecular identifiers attached to them. A single record per CDR3 protein comes from TCRdb applying MiXCR to the 5' RACE reads. The sample holds about 59,000 distinct CDR3 sequences; under 15% are singletons and the top ten take about 10%. This record belongs to a study of early T cells in non-severe SARS-CoV-2 infection. Study-level information: Sequencing of bulk RNA from unsorted whole blood was done, without chain pairing. Whole-study findings and limits: The VDJdb matching leaned toward anti-spike CD8 responses and overlooked private and CD4 specificities.

The germline gives CDR1 LGHDT, CDR2 YNNKEL (reference sequence). The CDR3 has 14 residues. Trimming cost V 4 bases and J 2 bases, with 11 bases left between them. This chain links TRBV3-1 with TRBJ2-5, with no clear D. Specimen: whole blood, collected at baseline. The origin of this receptor is an adult who was a healthcare worker with PCR-confirmed SARS-CoV-2 infection or an uninfected control (not recorded which). The CDR3 sequence is CASSPRPVQETQYF. The CDR3 DNA reads as TGTGCCAGCAGCCCAAGACCGGTACAAGAGACCCAGTACTTC.